The 19 T cell receptor beta chains below were found in one sample sequenced in a study of blood T cell repertoires in COVID-19. Profiled with immunoSEQ multiplex PCR; TCRdb holds only in-frame clones, not every one. Of about 200,000 clones detected, approximately 84% appear once; the ten largest clones hold roughly 5%. Sequencing used peripheral blood. The receptors come from a woman of 80 years or more with acute or convalescent COVID-19.

This chain connects TRBV12-5 to TRBJ2-3; tentative D call: TRBD1 (6 bases). V was trimmed by 7 bases and J by 2 bases, leaving 10 bases between them. The CDR3 consists of 13 residues. Germline-derived CDR1 and CDR2 are LGHNT and FRNRAP. The CDR3 DNA sequence: TGTGCTAGTGAAACAGGGTACACAGATACGCAGTATTTT. This translates into CASETGYTDTQYF. Together with reference TRBV12-5 and TRBJ2-3, the CDR3 gives the full variable domain: DARVTQTPRHKVTEMGQEVTMRCQPILGHNTVFWYRQTMMQGLELLAYFRNRAPLDDSGMPKDRFSAEMPDATLATLKIQPSEPRDSAVYFCASETGYTDTQYFGPGTRLTVL.

The chain carries TRBV2 and TRBJ1-2; D is uncertain. Germline-derived CDR1 and CDR2 are SNHLY and FYNNEI. CDR3 length: 15 amino acids. The V end was cut by 3 bases, the J end by 4 bases, with 15 bases between. The CDR3 sequence: CASSEWATAGYGYTF. The CDR3 DNA is TGTGCCAGCAGTGAGTGGGCTACAGCTGGCTATGGCTACACCTTC.

The chain combines TRBV18 with TRBJ1-2; 10 nucleotides agree with TRBD1. V lost 6 bases and J lost 5; bases outside the gene matches: 12. The CDR3 spans 16 residues. Germline V CDR1 and CDR2: KGHSH, LQKENI. In DNA, the CDR3 is TGTGCCAGCTCGCCGCCGACAGGGGGCGGTTTGTATGGCTACACCTTC. Amino acid sequence: CASSPPTGGGLYGYTF.

In its sample, this clone was seen once. The chain has TRBV7-2 and TRBJ1-1, with 7 bases fitting TRBD1. This CDR3 spans 15 amino acids. Germline V lookup: CDR1 SGHTA, CDR2 FQGNSA. Unmatched junction bases numbered 5, after V lost 3 bases and J lost 1 base. DNA of the CDR3: TGTGCCAGCAGCTTGTACCGGACAGGGAACACTGAAGCTTTCTTT. Translation: CASSLYRTGNTEAFF.

CDR3 residues: CASSLAESVEQFF. In DNA, the CDR3 is TGCGCCAGCAGCTTGGCCGAGAGTGTTGAGCAGTTCTTC. The chain carries TRBV5-1 and TRBJ2-1; no reliable D call. CDR1 is SGHRS and CDR2 is YFSETQ in the germline V gene. V lost 0 bases, J lost 9 bases, and 10 bases lay in between. CDR3 length: 13 amino acids.

The CDR3 DNA reads TGTGCCAGCAGCTTAGCCTCCGGGATCAACACTGAAGCTTTCTTT. Translated, it gives CASSLASGINTEAFF. The V gene is TRBV7-2, the J gene TRBJ1-1; D is unclear. The CDR3 is 15 amino acids. V was clipped by 0 bases and J by 2 bases, with 10 bases between them. Germline V gene sequence: CDR1 SGHTA, CDR2 FQGNSA.

Only a few counts were recorded for this clone. The rearrangement joins TRBV15 to TRBJ2-5, with TRBD1 as a possible D gene (5 bases). The CDR3 contains 17 residues. V was pared by 3 bases and J by 1 base, with 18 bases between. Germline CDR1 LNHNV, CDR2 YYDKDF (reference sequence). This chain's CDR3 is CATSSPRTLSPQETQYF. The CDR3 nucleotides read TGTGCCACCAGCAGTCCCAGGACACTTAGCCCCCAAGAGACCCAGTACTTC.

The V gene is TRBV14, the J gene TRBJ1-1, with D possibly matching TRBD1 (5 bases). Trimming cost V 2 bases and J 3 bases, with 10 bases left between them. CDR1 and CDR2 (germline): SGHDN, FVKESK. There are 14 residues in the CDR3. The CDR3 sequence is CASSQRQTYTEAFF. The CDR3 DNA reads TGTGCCAGCAGCCAACGACAGACATACACTGAAGCTTTCTTT.

This CDR3 is CASRRLAGTNEQFF. The CDR3 DNA reads TGTGCCAGCCGGCGACTAGCGGGGACCAATGAGCAGTTCTTC. This chain connects TRBV28 to TRBJ2-1; the match to TRBD2 covers 11 bases. The CDR3 is made up of 14 amino acids. J was trimmed by 6 bases and V by 8 bases; bases with no gene match: 6. The germline V gene encodes CDR1 MDHEN and CDR2 SYDVKM.

This clone was detected a few times. The chain has TRBV28 and TRBJ1-5; TRBD1 might be the D (6 bases). Germline assignment: CDR1 MDHEN and CDR2 SYDVKM. The V end was cut by 8 bases, the J end by 5 bases, with 19 bases between. The CDR3 totals 15 residues. In DNA form, the CDR3 reads TGTGCCAGCCGGACAGTCCCCCTCTCGGATCAGCCCCAGCATTTT. Translation: CASRTVPLSDQPQHF. The full variable domain, completed using reference TRBV28 and TRBJ1-5, is DVKVTQSSRYLVKRTGEKVFLECVQDMDHENMFWYRQDPGLGLRLIYFSYDVKMKEKGDIPEGYSVSREKKERFSLILESASTNQTSMYLCASRTVPLSDQPQHFGDGTRLSIL.

The V and J genes are TRBV30 and TRBJ1-1; the D gene is possibly TRBD1 (5 bases). The CDR3 extends over 12 amino acids. Trimming pared 2 bases from V and 7 bases from J, leaving 11 bases between. Germline assignment: CDR1 GTSNPN and CDR2 SVGIG (reference sequence). In nucleotides, the CDR3 is TGTGCCTGGAGTCCAGGGTTAATTGAAGCTTTCTTT. Translated: CAWSPGLIEAFF.

The chain combines TRBV4-1 with TRBJ2-1; TRBD1 matches 9 bases. The ends lost 1 base at V and 4 bases at J; junction bases unmatched: 5. Germline CDR1 MGHRA, CDR2 YSYEKL. The CDR3 is made up of 16 amino acids. The CDR3 coding sequence is TGCGCCAGCAGCCAAGGAAGGGGACAGGGATACAATGAGCAGTTCTTC. Protein: CASSQGRGQGYNEQFF.

V gene TRBV27 combines with J gene TRBJ1-6, with 10 bases lining up with TRBD1. CDR1 is MNHEY and CDR2 is SMNVEV in the germline V gene (reference sequence). Losses at the gene ends were 6 bases for V and 10 bases for J; bases not matched to a gene: 9. The CDR3 covers 15 residues. CDR3 in DNA: TGTGCCAGCAGACGGGAGGGGGACAGGGGATCACCCCTCCACTTT. Translated, it gives CASRREGDRGSPLHF.

J is TRBJ2-7 and V is TRBV27, with a tentative D call TRBD2 (6 bases). Trimming shortened V by 7 bases and J by 6 bases, and 10 bases separated the two germline ends. The CDR3 contains 11 residues. The V gene's germline CDR1 is MNHEY and CDR2 SMNVEV (reference sequence). The CDR3 loop is CASTWGGEQYF. The DNA for the CDR3 is TGTGCCAGCACCTGGGGAGGCGAGCAGTACTTC.

The chain joins TRBV10-3 to TRBJ1-2, with 7 bases identical to TRBD1. Germline V gene data show CDR1 as ENHRY and CDR2 as SYGVKD. With V trimmed by 3 bases and J by 6 bases, 10 bases remained unmatched. The CDR3 covers 15 residues. As DNA, the CDR3 is TGTGCCATCAGTGAACACTACGGACAGGATGATGGCTACACCTTC. It codes for CAISEHYGQDDGYTF.

This chain links TRBV19 with TRBJ1-5, with 9 bases identical to TRBD1. This CDR3 has 14 amino acids. Losses at the gene ends were 6 bases for V and 6 bases for J; bases not matched to a gene: 6. The germline CDR1 and CDR2 sequences are LNHDA and SQIVND (reference sequence). The CDR3 reads CASSSQGAGQPQHF. The DNA for the CDR3 is TGTGCCAGTAGCTCACAGGGGGCAGGTCAGCCCCAGCATTTT.

The chain recombines TRBV5-5 with TRBJ1-1; perhaps TRBD1 as D (5 bases). The CDR3 is 15 residues long. Germline V gene sequence: CDR1 SGHKS, CDR2 YYEKEE (reference sequence). V was pared by 2 bases and J by 4 bases, with 15 bases between. CDR3 residues: CASSFDPQGGTEAFF. CDR3 nucleotides: TGTGCCAGCAGCTTCGATCCTCAGGGTGGCACTGAAGCTTTCTTT.

The gene calls are TRBV9 and TRBJ2-7, with 8 bases identical to TRBD1. Looked up from germline, CDR1 is SGDLS and CDR2 is YYNGEE. CDR3 length: 15 amino acids. The junction had 9 bases not matched to a gene; V was cut back by 4 bases and J by 3 bases. The CDR3 DNA is TGTGCCAGCAGCCCCACAGGGGGGACCTACTACGAGCAGTACTTC. Protein sequence: CASSPTGGTYYEQYF.

The chain uses TRBV19 and TRBJ2-7; tentatively, D is TRBD1 (6 bases). The CDR3 is 15 amino acids. Germline V CDR1 and CDR2: LNHDA, SQIVND (reference sequence). Trimming pared 5 bases from V and 2 bases from J, leaving 16 bases between. CDR3 residues: CASSVNTGRTYEQYF. The CDR3 DNA is TGTGCCAGTAGTGTCAACACAGGGCGCACCTACGAGCAGTACTTC.